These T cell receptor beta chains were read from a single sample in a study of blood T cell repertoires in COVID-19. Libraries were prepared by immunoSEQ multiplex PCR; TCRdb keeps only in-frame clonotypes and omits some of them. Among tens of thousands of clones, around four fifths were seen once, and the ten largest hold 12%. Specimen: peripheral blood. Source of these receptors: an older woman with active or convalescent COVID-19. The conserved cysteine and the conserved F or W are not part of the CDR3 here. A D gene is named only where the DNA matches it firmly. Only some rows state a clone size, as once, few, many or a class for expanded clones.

CDR3aa: ASSLEVAGDTGELF
abundance: -
d_gene: TRBD2
j_gene: TRBJ2-2
v_gene: TRBV5-1

CDR3aa: ASSQDIGGVYNEQF
abundance: -
d_gene: TRBD2
j_gene: TRBJ2-1
v_gene: TRBV4-1

CDR3aa: ASSDDRGGEKLF
abundance: -
d_gene: TRBD1
j_gene: TRBJ1-4
v_gene: TRBV6-1

CDR3aa: ASSLWGGTNTGELF
abundance: few
d_gene: -
j_gene: TRBJ2-2
v_gene: TRBV7-2

CDR3aa: ASRQTGLRVSEAF
abundance: -
d_gene: -
j_gene: TRBJ1-1
v_gene: TRBV6-5

CDR3aa: ASSSRTSGGAFYNEQF
abundance: -
d_gene: TRBD2
j_gene: TRBJ2-1
v_gene: TRBV7-8

CDR3aa: ASSYSGTGGYEQY
abundance: -
d_gene: TRBD1
j_gene: TRBJ2-7
v_gene: TRBV6-5

CDR3aa: ATSPSAGGPSEQF
abundance: -
d_gene: TRBD2
j_gene: TRBJ2-1
v_gene: TRBV2

CDR3aa: AGGIRDTQY
abundance: -
d_gene: -
j_gene: TRBJ2-3
v_gene: TRBV28

CDR3aa: ASSLSGGDTQY
abundance: -
d_gene: TRBD1
j_gene: TRBJ2-3
v_gene: TRBV7-2

CDR3aa: ASSQVMGQNNQPQH
abundance: -
d_gene: TRBD1
j_gene: TRBJ1-5
v_gene: TRBV4-1

CDR3aa: ASSQDQSAGAGGDTQY
abundance: -
d_gene: TRBD2
j_gene: TRBJ2-3
v_gene: TRBV4-3

CDR3aa: ASTRTSGLLGTGELF
abundance: -
d_gene: TRBD2
j_gene: TRBJ2-2
v_gene: TRBV5-4

CDR3aa: ASSPRGNTGELF
abundance: -
d_gene: -
j_gene: TRBJ2-2
v_gene: TRBV3-1/TRBV3-2

CDR3aa: ASSRGPREKLF
abundance: -
d_gene: -
j_gene: TRBJ1-4
v_gene: TRBV4-1

CDR3aa: ASSPGQNTEAF
abundance: -
d_gene: -
j_gene: TRBJ1-1
v_gene: TRBV18